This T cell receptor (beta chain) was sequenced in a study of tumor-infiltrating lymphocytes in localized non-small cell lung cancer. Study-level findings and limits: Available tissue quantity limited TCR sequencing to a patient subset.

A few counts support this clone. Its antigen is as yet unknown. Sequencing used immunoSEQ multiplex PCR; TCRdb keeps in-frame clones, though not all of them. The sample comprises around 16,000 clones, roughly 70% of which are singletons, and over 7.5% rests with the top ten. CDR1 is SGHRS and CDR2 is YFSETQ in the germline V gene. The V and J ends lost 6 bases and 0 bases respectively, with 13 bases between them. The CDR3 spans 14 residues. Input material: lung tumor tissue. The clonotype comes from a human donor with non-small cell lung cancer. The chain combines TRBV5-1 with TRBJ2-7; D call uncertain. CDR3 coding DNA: TGCGCCAGCAATCGGAATCCCAACTCCTACGAGCAGTACTTC. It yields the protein CASNRNPNSYEQYF.